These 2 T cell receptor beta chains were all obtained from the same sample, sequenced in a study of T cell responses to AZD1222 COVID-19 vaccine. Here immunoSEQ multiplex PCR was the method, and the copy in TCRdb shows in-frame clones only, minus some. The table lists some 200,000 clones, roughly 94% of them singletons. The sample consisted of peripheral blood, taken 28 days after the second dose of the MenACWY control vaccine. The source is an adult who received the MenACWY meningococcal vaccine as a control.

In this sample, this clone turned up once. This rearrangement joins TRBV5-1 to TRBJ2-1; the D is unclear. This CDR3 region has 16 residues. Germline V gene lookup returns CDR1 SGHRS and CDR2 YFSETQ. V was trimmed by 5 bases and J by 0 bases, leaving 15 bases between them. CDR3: CASRTGTPSSYNEQFF. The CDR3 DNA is TGCGCCAGCAGAACCGGAACTCCTAGCTCCTACAATGAGCAGTTCTTC.

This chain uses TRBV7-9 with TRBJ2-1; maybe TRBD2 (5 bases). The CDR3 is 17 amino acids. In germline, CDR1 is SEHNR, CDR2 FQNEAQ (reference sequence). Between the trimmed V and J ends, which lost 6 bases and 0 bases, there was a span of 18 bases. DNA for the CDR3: TGTGCCAGCAGGTTACGGTGGAATGAGGGCTCCTACAATGAGCAGTTCTTC. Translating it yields CASRLRWNEGSYNEQFF.